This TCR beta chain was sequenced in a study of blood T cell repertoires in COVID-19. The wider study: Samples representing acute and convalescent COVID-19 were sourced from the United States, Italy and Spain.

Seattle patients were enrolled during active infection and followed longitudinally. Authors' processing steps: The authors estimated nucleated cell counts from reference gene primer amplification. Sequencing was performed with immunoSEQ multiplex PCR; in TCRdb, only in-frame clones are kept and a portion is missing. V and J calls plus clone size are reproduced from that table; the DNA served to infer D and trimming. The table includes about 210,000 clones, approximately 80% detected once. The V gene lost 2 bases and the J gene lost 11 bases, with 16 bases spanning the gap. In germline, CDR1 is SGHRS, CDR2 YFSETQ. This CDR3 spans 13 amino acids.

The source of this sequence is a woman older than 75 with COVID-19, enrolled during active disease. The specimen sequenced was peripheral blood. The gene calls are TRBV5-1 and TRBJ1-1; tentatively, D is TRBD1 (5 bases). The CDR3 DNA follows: TGCGCCAGCAGCTTACAGGAAAGGATGGGGGCTTTCTTT. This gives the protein CASSLQERMGAFF. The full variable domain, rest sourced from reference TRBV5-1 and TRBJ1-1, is KAGVTQTPRYLIKTRGQQVTLSCSPISGHRSVSWYQQTPGQGLQFLFEYFSETQRNKGNFPGRFSGRQFSNSRSEMNVSTLELGDSALYLCASSLQERMGAFFGQGTRLTVV.